The 3 T cell receptor beta chains presented below share a single source sample, sequenced in a study of blood T cell repertoires in COVID-19. The protocol was immunoSEQ multiplex PCR, while the TCRdb copy is restricted to in-frame clones and leaves out a portion. The sample lists about 220,000 clones, approximately 84% occurring once. The sample comprised peripheral blood. The receptors come from a woman between 55 and 75 years old with acute or convalescent COVID-19.

The V gene is TRBV6-1, the J gene TRBJ1-1, with TRBD1 matching 8 bases. The CDR3 has 13 residues. Trimming at V came to 3 bases and at J to 10 bases, leaving 7 bases not matched to a gene. CDR1 MNHNS and CDR2 SASEGT come from the germline V gene. DNA of the CDR3: TGTGCCAGCAGTGACCCGACAGGGGTCGGAGCTTTCTTT. Translated, it gives CASSDPTGVGAFF.

The chain couples TRBV27 to TRBJ2-7, with 7 bases lining up with TRBD2. This CDR3 region has 14 residues. The germline CDR1 and CDR2 sequences are MNHEY and SMNVEV (reference sequence). The V and J ends lost 1 base and 2 bases, in that order; junction bases with no gene match: 2. The DNA of the CDR3 is TGTGCCAGCAGTTTATTGGGGGGGACCTACGAGCAGTACTTC. It specifies CASSLLGGTYEQYF.

The J gene is TRBJ1-1, the V gene TRBV28; tentatively, D is TRBD1 (5 bases). CDR3 size: 16 residues. Trimming took 4 bases from V and 4 from J, leaving 19 bases between them. CDR1 MDHEN and CDR2 SYDVKM come from the germline V gene. Here the CDR3 reads CASSSGGAGDRTEAFF. DNA for the CDR3: TGTGCCAGCAGTTCCGGCGGGGCGGGGGATCGCACTGAAGCTTTCTTT.